This TCR beta chain was sequenced for a study of molecular identifiers for immune sequencing clone quantification. Regarding the study as a whole: Underestimation of highly expanded clone sizes could arise where identical TCR molecules share a barcode. Whereas clones above 20 RNA copies held under 1% of naive-cell molecules, they held over 97% of effector molecules.

TCRdb re-called the PCR reads through MiXCR, storing one row per CDR3 protein. Of about 510,000 distinct CDR3 sequences in the sample, 20% to 25% were seen once. Germline loops: CDR1 DFQATT, CDR2 SNEGSKA (reference sequence). Trimming shortened V by 0 bases and J by 2 bases, and 11 bases separated the two germline ends. The CDR3 is made up of 14 amino acids. About this clonotype itself: Its antigen remains unidentified.

Using a CD8+CD4-CCR7+CD45RA+ phenotype, naive CD8 T cells were sorted. The sequence came from a human donor in good health. Some libraries in this study had Jurkat cell RNA spiked in. Sequenced: naive CD8+ T cells from blood, with Jurkat cell RNA spiked in. Subset defined: FACS-sorted CD8+CD4-CCR7+CD45RA+ naive T cells. This chain joins TRBV20-1 and TRBJ2-7, with D possibly TRBD1 on 6 matching bases. The CDR3 reads CSARDQEGAYEQYF. For the CDR3, the DNA is TGCAGTGCTAGAGATCAAGAGGGGGCCTACGAGCAGTACTTC.